The sequence of this T cell receptor (beta chain) was determined in a study of T cells expressing NK-cell markers. Background on the study: Sequencing of TCR beta repertoires drew on sorted CD3+CD56+NKG2C+, CD3+CD56+NKG2C- and CD3+CD56-NKG2C+ T cells. The eight sequenced donors comprised seven who were HCMV-seropositive and one who was seronegative. Study results and limitations: Of the CD8+ T cell pool in 5 to 7 donors, roughly 1.0-8% was accounted for by dominant NKG2C+ clonotypes.

This CDR3 region has 16 residues. Per the germline V gene, CDR1 is SGHTA and CDR2 is FQGNSA. Details on this clonotype: What it binds is not known.

TCRdb re-called the 5' RACE reads and catalogs CDR3 proteins one per entry, DNA excluded. Here the sample table reports 500,000 or so distinct CDR3 sequences. The chain carries TRBV7-2 and TRBJ2-2; TCRdb outputs TRBD1, but without DNA this stays unchecked. The specimen sequenced was blood T cells: a sorted CD56 or NKG2C T cell subset, CD4+ or CD8+ T cells, or bulk PBMC T cells (not recorded which). The TCR was taken from a young man in good health. This chain's CDR3 is CASSPQGETNTGELFF.